This T cell receptor (beta chain) comes out of a study of cytomegalovirus exposure and HLA in healthy donors. Sequencing was performed with immunoSEQ multiplex PCR; in TCRdb, only in-frame clones are kept and a portion is missing. In the table there are over 150,000 clones, roughly nine tenths of which are singletons. The sequence was obtained from a woman under 30 in good health and CMV-seropositive. The sequenced sample consisted of PBMCs.

CDR3 nucleotides: TGTGCCAGTAACCCGGGAGGGCCCTACAATGAGCAGTTCTTC. Translating it yields CASNPGGPYNEQFF. This chain uses TRBV19 with TRBJ2-1; 8 positions agree with TRBD2. V was pared by 7 bases and J by 2 bases, with 4 bases of the junction left unmatched. The length of the CDR3 is 14 residues. The germline V gene encodes CDR1 LNHDA and CDR2 SQIVND (reference sequence).